The next 13 T cell receptor beta chains were all read from a single sample in a study of cytomegalovirus exposure and HLA in healthy donors. The primer mix had 60 Vbeta and 13 Jbeta primers. Repertoires were generated with immunoSEQ multiplex PCR, while TCRdb's copy carries only in-frame clones and drops some. The table has some 150,000 clones, less than 85% seen once. Sequenced: PBMCs. The origin of the receptors is a woman aged 45-65 years in good health and CMV-seropositive.

This rearrangement joins TRBV6-1 to TRBJ2-7; TRBD1 matches 9 bases. This CDR3 is 14 amino acids long. Germline CDR1 is MNHNS and CDR2 is SASEGT. The V gene end was trimmed by 10 bases and the J gene end by 4 bases; junction bases not matched to a gene: 11. CDR3 sequence: CAIHPGTGPYEQYF. CDR3 in DNA: TGTGCCATACACCCCGGGACAGGGCCTTACGAGCAGTACTTC.

This clone was found once. Germline is not matched at one junction end, which may reflect a read error. The V call is TRBV27, the J call TRBJ1-1, with D hard to call. The CDR3 sequence is 14 residues long. CDR1 and CDR2 (germline): MNHEY, SMNVEV (reference sequence). Here the CDR3 reads CAGSWSLGNTEAFF. In DNA form, the CDR3 reads TGTGCCGGCAGTTGGAGCCTGGGGAACACTGAAGCTTTCTTT.

This chain connects TRBV9 to TRBJ2-7; 8 nucleotides align to TRBD1. This CDR3 comprises 14 residues. The germline CDR1 and CDR2 sequences are SGDLS and YYNGEE. V dropped 3 bases and J dropped 5; count of bases not matched to a gene: 7. In DNA form, the CDR3 reads TGTGCCAGCAGCGCCCAGGGGGCTTTGAACGAGCAGTACTTC. Its protein product is CASSAQGALNEQYF.

V usage is TRBV5-8 and J usage is TRBJ1-5, with 7 bases fitting TRBD1. V lost 4 bases, J lost 5 bases, and 6 bases stayed unmatched. Looked up from germline, CDR1 is SGHTS and CDR2 is YDEGEE. CDR3 size: 14 residues. The CDR3: CASSAGTVHQPQHF. DNA of the CDR3: TGTGCCAGCAGCGCAGGGACAGTTCATCAGCCCCAGCATTTT.

The sample holds a few counts of this clone. The rearrangement uses TRBV7-2 and TRBJ1-2; TRBD1 matches at 8 bases. Trimming cost V 1 base and J 7 bases; bases outside gene matches: 8. This CDR3 comprises 15 residues. The germline V gene encodes CDR1 SGHTA and CDR2 FQGNSA. CDR3: CASSLGWTGNSGYTF. CDR3 DNA: TGTGCCAGCAGCTTAGGTTGGACAGGGAATAGTGGCTACACCTTC. Using reference TRBV7-2 and TRBJ1-2 for the parts outside the CDR3, the full variable domain is GAGVSQSPSNKVTEKGKDVELRCDPISGHTALYWYRQSLGQGLEFLIYFQGNSAPDKSGLPSDRFSAERTGGSVSTLTIQRTQQEDSAVYLCASSLGWTGNSGYTFGSGTRLTVV.

V and J are TRBV2 and TRBJ2-1; the D gene is possibly TRBD1 (6 bases). V was trimmed by 4 bases and J by 10 bases, leaving 11 bases between them. CDR1 is SNHLY, CDR2 FYNNEI, per germline. This CDR3 region has 12 residues. This CDR3 is CASSAQGSEQFF. CDR3 in DNA: TGTGCCAGCAGTGCCCAGGGGAGCGAGCAGTTCTTC.

V and J are TRBV5-4 and TRBJ1-2; 7 bases match TRBD1. CDR3 length equals 15 residues. Looked up from germline, CDR1 is SGHNT and CDR2 is YYREEE (reference sequence). V was clipped by 0 bases and J by 1 base; unmatched bases: 3. Here the CDR3 reads CASSLGGQNNYGYTF. The DNA of the CDR3 is TGTGCCAGCAGCTTGGGGGGACAGAATAACTATGGCTACACCTTC.

The table lists this clone with a few counts. The chain recombines TRBV9 with TRBJ2-1; 7 nucleotides align to TRBD1. CDR3 length: 14 residues. Germline assignment: CDR1 SGDLS and CDR2 YYNGEE. The V gene end was trimmed by 0 bases and the J gene end by 4 bases; junction bases not matched to a gene: 1. CDR3 amino acids: CASSVGDSYNEQFF. CDR3 in DNA: TGTGCCAGCAGCGTAGGGGACAGTTACAATGAGCAGTTCTTC.

There are a few counts of this clone. The V and J genes are TRBV15 and TRBJ2-7; TRBD1 might be the D (5 bases). V dropped 6 bases and J dropped 6 bases, with 18 bases sitting between them. The CDR3 contains 14 residues. The V gene's germline CDR1 is LNHNV and CDR2 YYDKDF (reference sequence). The DNA for the CDR3 is TGTGCCACCAGTAGGGGATCTTCCTCTGGCGAGCAGTACTTC. This translates into CATSRGSSSGEQYF.

This clone was counted once. This chain connects TRBV7-9 to TRBJ2-3; no firm D call. This CDR3 has 14 residues. The V gene lost 4 bases and the J gene lost 2 bases, with 10 bases spanning the gap. In germline, CDR1 is SEHNR, CDR2 FQNEAQ (reference sequence). CDR3 DNA: TGTGCCAGCAGCTCCCGGTCTTCCACAGATACGCAGTATTTT. Residues: CASSSRSSTDTQYF.

The chain links TRBV7-8 to TRBJ1-5; possible D gene TRBD1, 5 bases. The CDR3 is 13 residues long. Trimming shortened V by 4 bases and J by 7 bases, and 11 bases separated the two germline ends. In germline, CDR1 is SGHVS, CDR2 FQNEAQ. Here the CDR3 reads CASSYRLGQPQHF. In DNA form, the CDR3 reads TGTGCCAGCAGCTACAGGCTCGGCCAGCCCCAGCATTTT.

There are a few counts of this clone. One junction end disagrees with the germline gene, perhaps due to a read error. The rearrangement joins TRBV7-9 to TRBJ2-1; perhaps TRBD2 as D (5 bases). The CDR3 is 12 residues long. Looked up from germline, CDR1 is SEHNR and CDR2 is FQNEAQ (reference sequence). This CDR3 reads CSSSLAGIEQFF. The CDR3 nucleotides read TGTTCCAGCAGCTTAGCCGGGATTGAGCAGTTCTTC.

The chain carries TRBV23-1 and TRBJ1-2, with no clear D. TRBV23-1 is noted as an ORF with a role that remains uncertain. V shed 0 bases and J shed 10 bases, with 18 bases lying between them. This CDR3 has 15 amino acids. For the CDR3, the DNA is TGCGCCAGCAGTCAATCTGGACTAGCCCATCTGTACTACACCTTC. It is translated as CASSQSGLAHLYYTF.